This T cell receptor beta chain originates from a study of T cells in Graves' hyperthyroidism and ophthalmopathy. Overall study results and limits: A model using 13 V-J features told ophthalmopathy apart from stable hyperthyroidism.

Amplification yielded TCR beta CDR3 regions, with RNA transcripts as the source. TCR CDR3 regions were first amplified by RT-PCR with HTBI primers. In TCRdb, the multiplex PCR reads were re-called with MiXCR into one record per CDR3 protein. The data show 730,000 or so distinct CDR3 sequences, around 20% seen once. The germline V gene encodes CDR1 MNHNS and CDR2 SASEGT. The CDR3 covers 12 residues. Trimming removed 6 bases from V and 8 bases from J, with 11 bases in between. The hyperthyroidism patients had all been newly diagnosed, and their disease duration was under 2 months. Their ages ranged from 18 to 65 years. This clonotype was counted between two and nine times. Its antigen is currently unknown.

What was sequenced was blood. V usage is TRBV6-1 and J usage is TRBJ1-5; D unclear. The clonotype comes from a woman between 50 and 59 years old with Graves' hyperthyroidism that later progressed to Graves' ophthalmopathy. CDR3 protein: CASRQPREPQHF. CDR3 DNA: TGTGCCAGCAGACAACCCCGGGAGCCCCAGCATTTT.